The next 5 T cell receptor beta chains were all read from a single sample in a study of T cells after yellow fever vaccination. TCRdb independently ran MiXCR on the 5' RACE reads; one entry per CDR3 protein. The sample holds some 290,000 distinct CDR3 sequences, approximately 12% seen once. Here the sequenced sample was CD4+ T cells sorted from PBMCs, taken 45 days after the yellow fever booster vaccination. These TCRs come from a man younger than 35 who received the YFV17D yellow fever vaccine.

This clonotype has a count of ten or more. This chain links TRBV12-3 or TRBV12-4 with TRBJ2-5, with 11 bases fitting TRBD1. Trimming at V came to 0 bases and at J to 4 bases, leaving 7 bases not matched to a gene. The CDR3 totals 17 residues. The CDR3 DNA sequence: TGTGCCAGCAGTTTAGCGTCCGGGACAGGGGGGCGAGAGACCCAGTACTTC. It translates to CASSLASGTGGRETQYF.

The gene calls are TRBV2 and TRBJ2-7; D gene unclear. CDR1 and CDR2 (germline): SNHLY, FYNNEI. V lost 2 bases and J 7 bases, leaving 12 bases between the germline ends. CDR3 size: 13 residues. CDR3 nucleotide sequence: TGTGCCAGCAGTGAATCTCAGGTGAGGGAGCAGTACGTC. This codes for CASSESQVREQYV.

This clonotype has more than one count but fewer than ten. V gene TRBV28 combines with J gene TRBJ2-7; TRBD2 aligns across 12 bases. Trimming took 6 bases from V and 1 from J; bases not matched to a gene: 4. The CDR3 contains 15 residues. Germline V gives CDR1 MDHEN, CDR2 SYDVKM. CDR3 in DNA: TGTGCCAGCAGGCCGACTAGCGGGAGTTCCTACGAGCAGTACGTC. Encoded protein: CASRPTSGSSYEQYV.

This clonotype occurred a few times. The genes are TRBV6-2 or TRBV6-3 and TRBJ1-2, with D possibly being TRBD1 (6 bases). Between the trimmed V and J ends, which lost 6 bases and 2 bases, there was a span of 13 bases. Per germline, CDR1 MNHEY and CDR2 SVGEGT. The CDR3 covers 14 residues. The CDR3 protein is CASSSTGYNYGYTF. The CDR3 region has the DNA TGTGCCAGCAGCAGTACAGGGTACAACTATGGCTACACCTTC.

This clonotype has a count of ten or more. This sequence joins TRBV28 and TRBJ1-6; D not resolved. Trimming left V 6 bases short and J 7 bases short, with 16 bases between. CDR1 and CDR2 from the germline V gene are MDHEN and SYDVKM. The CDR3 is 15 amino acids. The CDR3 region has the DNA TGTGCCAGCAGACCTTGGTCCCTGGAAAATTCACCCCTCCACTTT. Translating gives CASRPWSLENSPLHF.